This TCR beta chain was captured by sequencing in a study of blood T cell repertoires in COVID-19. Background on the study: The samples span acute and convalescent COVID-19 from the United States, Italy and Spain. PBMCs, B-cell-depleted T cells, or T cells were the source of the cDNA or gDNA that made up the material.

Trimming took off 5 bases at V and 3 bases at J, with 3 bases between the two ends. This CDR3 contains 11 residues. Germline values: CDR1 SEHNR, CDR2 FQNEAQ (reference sequence). How the authors handled the data: Quantification of nucleated cells was approximated via reference gene primer amplification. The protocol was immunoSEQ multiplex PCR, while the TCRdb copy is restricted to in-frame clones and leaves out a portion. V, J and clone size are those of that table, while D and trimming were read from the DNA. The repertoire holds about 14,000 clones, with about nine tenths as singletons. V gene TRBV7-9 combines with J gene TRBJ2-3; D not certain. The sequencing input was peripheral blood. This TCR was sampled from a human donor in a cohort sampled during active COVID-19. Here the CDR3 reads CASSQTDTQYF. The CDR3, as DNA: TGTGCCAGCAGCCAAACAGATACGCAGTATTTT.